The text below deals with one T cell receptor beta chain. This sample is drawn from a study of T cells in Graves' hyperthyroidism and ophthalmopathy. CDR1 and CDR2 from the germline V gene are ENHRY and SYGVKD. The CDR3 is made up of 16 amino acids. Between the trimmed V and J ends, which lost 0 bases and 5 bases, there was a span of 16 bases. Stability of Graves' hyperthyroidism was defined as absent ophthalmopathy progression within 18 months. Diagnoses rested on clinical symptoms, serum thyroxine and TRAb, thyroid ultrasound and orbital computed tomography. Amplification of TCR beta CDR3 regions used RNA as the template. During a first-round RT-PCR of the TCR CDR3, the HTBI primer set was used. Each CDR3 protein gets one entry after TCRdb re-called the multiplex PCR reads with MiXCR. The repertoire includes a few hundred thousand distinct CDR3 sequences, around 45% of them detected once, and around 7.7% sits in the top ten.

The source is a woman in her late teens or twenties with Graves' hyperthyroidism. The chain carries TRBV10-3 and TRBJ2-5; tentative D call: TRBD1 (6 bases). The specimen was peripheral blood or thyroid tissue (not recorded which). CDR3 residues: CAISESTQGDWETQYF. CDR3 nucleotide sequence: TGTGCCATCAGTGAGTCGACACAGGGTGATTGGGAGACCCAGTACTTC.